Presented here are 11 T cell receptor beta chains from one specimen sequenced in a study of OX40 agonist ivuxolimab in advanced cancers. Using immunoSEQ multiplex PCR, the repertoire was profiled, and TCRdb retains in-frame clones only, with some absent. The sample has some 64,000 clones, about 87% seen once. The sample was CD4+ or CD8+ T cells sorted from blood, taken in a trial of the OX40 agonist ivuxolimab. The receptors stem from an adult with an advanced solid tumor such as melanoma, head and neck, liver or kidney cancer.

The chain is built from TRBV11-2 and TRBJ2-3; D may be TRBD2 (5 bases). Germline V gene sequence: CDR1 SGHAT, CDR2 FQNNGV. Trimming shortened V by 5 bases and J by 4 bases, and 13 bases separated the two germline ends. CDR3 length: 14 residues. The CDR3 DNA reads as TGTGCCAGCAGCCCTACTAGGGTCCCAGATACGCAGTATTTT. Translating it yields CASSPTRVPDTQYF.

This chain links TRBV27 with TRBJ1-5, with no clear D. V was cut by 8 bases and J by 0 bases, with 11 bases left in between. The CDR3 totals 14 residues. The V gene's germline CDR1 is MNHEY and CDR2 SMNVEV (reference sequence). CDR3 sequence reads: CASRGRYSNQPQHF. CDR3 DNA: TGTGCCAGCCGAGGCAGATATAGCAATCAGCCCCAGCATTTT.

CDR3 DNA sequence: TGTGCCAGCAGTTTAGTGGTCTATGGCAATCAGCCCCAGCATTTT. Residues: CASSLVVYGNQPQHF. The V call is TRBV28, the J call TRBJ1-5; no definite D call. The CDR3 is 15 residues long. The germline gives CDR1 MDHEN, CDR2 SYDVKM. V lost 2 bases, J lost 2 bases, and 10 bases lay in between.

V is TRBV15 and J is TRBJ2-1; the D gene is possibly TRBD2 (6 bases). The germline V and J ends were trimmed by 8 bases and 6 bases, with 8 bases remaining between them. The CDR3 is 11 amino acids. Germline V CDR1 and CDR2: LNHNV, YYDKDF (reference sequence). CDR3 sequence reads: CATHGGNEQFF. In DNA, the CDR3 is TGTGCCACCCACGGGGGCAATGAGCAGTTCTTC.

The rearrangement uses TRBV5-1 and TRBJ2-2; 11 bases are a match to TRBD2. Germline loops: CDR1 SGHRS, CDR2 YFSETQ. V lost 4 bases and J lost 4; bases outside the gene matches: 3. This CDR3 contains 15 residues. CDR3 loop: CASSLGTSGTGELFF. Written as DNA, the CDR3 is TGCGCCAGCAGCCTTGGGACTAGCGGCACCGGGGAGCTGTTTTTT.

This chain joins TRBV5-8 and TRBJ1-3, with D possibly TRBD1 on 6 matching bases. This CDR3 region has 14 residues. Germline V gene sequence: CDR1 SGHTS, CDR2 YDEGEE. The germline V and J ends were trimmed by 0 bases and 3 bases, with 7 bases remaining between them. CDR3 sequence (DNA): TGTGCCAGCAGCTTGGGGACAGTTGGAAACACCATATATTTT. Protein sequence: CASSLGTVGNTIYF. Full variable domain (rest looked up from reference TRBV5-8 and TRBJ1-3): EAGVTQSPTHLIKTRGQQATLRCSPISGHTSVYWYQQALGLGLQFLLWYDEGEERNRGNFPPRFSGRQFPNYSSELNVNALELEDSALYLCASSLGTVGNTIYFGEGSWLTVV.

The chain links TRBV30 to TRBJ2-5; TRBD1 agrees at 12 bases. Germline loops: CDR1 GTSNPN, CDR2 SVGIG (reference sequence). This CDR3 is built from 16 residues. V dropped 1 base and J dropped 0; count of bases not matched to a gene: 3. The CDR3 nucleotides are TGTGCCTGGAGTGACGGGACAGGGGGCCACCAAGAGACCCAGTACTTC. Translation gives CAWSDGTGGHQETQYF.

The chain carries TRBV5-6 and TRBJ2-3; perhaps TRBD1 as D (6 bases). V was cut by 1 base and J by 9 bases, with 9 bases left in between. Germline V CDR1 and CDR2: SGHDT, YYEEEE. This CDR3 spans 12 amino acids. Written as DNA, the CDR3 is TGTGCCAGCAGCTTGTTGCAGGGGACGCAGTATTTT. It is translated as CASSLLQGTQYF.

The chain recombines TRBV25-1 with TRBJ1-2; maybe TRBD1 (6 bases). V was trimmed by 4 bases and J by 8 bases, leaving 20 bases between them. The CDR3 length is 15 residues. The germline V gene has CDR1 MGHDK and CDR2 SYGVNS. The CDR3, as DNA: TGTGCCAGCAGTGTCGGACAGCCAATACGCGGGGGCTACACCTTC. This gives the protein CASSVGQPIRGGYTF.

This sequence joins TRBV6-4 and TRBJ1-1; 11 nucleotides line up with TRBD1. Germline V CDR1 and CDR2: MRHNA, SNTAGT. V lost 6 bases to trimming and J lost 1 base; unmatched junction nucleotides: 13. The CDR3 length is 18 residues. CDR3 protein: CASRSWRRTGGRNTEAFF. The CDR3 DNA follows: TGTGCCAGCAGATCGTGGCGAAGGACAGGGGGCAGGAACACTGAAGCTTTCTTT.

The rearrangement joins TRBV29-1 to TRBJ2-1; D is possibly TRBD2 (7 bases). The CDR3 runs to 11 residues. Trimming removed 2 bases from V and 9 bases from J, with 8 bases in between. Per the germline V gene, CDR1 is SQVTM and CDR2 is ANQGSEA. The CDR3 coding sequence is TGCAGCGTTGAAAGGGGGGGTGAGCAGTTCTTC. Amino acids: CSVERGGEQFF.